This T cell receptor (beta chain) was identified in a study of cytomegalovirus exposure and HLA in healthy donors. The primer mix had 60 Vbeta and 13 Jbeta primers. The protocol was immunoSEQ multiplex PCR, while the TCRdb copy is restricted to in-frame clones and leaves out a portion. In the table there are 100,000 to 130,000 clones, around 77% of which are singletons. The CDR3 is 15 amino acids. The germline V gene has CDR1 KGHSH and CDR2 LQKENI. V gave up 6 bases and J gave up 3 bases; unmatched junction bases: 9. The TCR comes from a male donor in good health and CMV-seronegative. The specimen sequenced was PBMCs. The chain is built from TRBV18 and TRBJ1-2, with 8 bases that match TRBD1. CDR3 bases: TGTGCCAGCTCGCCCGAAGCAGGGGGCGACTATGGCTACACCTTC. Translation: CASSPEAGGDYGYTF.